The T cell receptor (beta chain) under discussion was sequenced for a study of blood T cell repertoires in COVID-19. The protocol was immunoSEQ multiplex PCR, while the TCRdb copy is restricted to in-frame clones and leaves out a portion. The repertoire has 190,000 or so clones, around 87% of them found once; the top ten carry 2.5% to 3.5%. Germline V CDR1 and CDR2: MGHRA, YSYEKL. There are 15 residues in the CDR3. V dropped 5 bases and J dropped 4 bases, with 15 bases sitting between them. The sample was peripheral blood. This clonotype was obtained from a man aged 35 to 55 with active or convalescent COVID-19. This chain connects TRBV4-1 to TRBJ1-5, with D possibly being TRBD1 (6 bases). The CDR3 spells CASSARQESNQPQHF. In nucleotides, the CDR3 is TGCGCCAGCAGCGCTAGACAGGAAAGTAATCAGCCCCAGCATTTT.